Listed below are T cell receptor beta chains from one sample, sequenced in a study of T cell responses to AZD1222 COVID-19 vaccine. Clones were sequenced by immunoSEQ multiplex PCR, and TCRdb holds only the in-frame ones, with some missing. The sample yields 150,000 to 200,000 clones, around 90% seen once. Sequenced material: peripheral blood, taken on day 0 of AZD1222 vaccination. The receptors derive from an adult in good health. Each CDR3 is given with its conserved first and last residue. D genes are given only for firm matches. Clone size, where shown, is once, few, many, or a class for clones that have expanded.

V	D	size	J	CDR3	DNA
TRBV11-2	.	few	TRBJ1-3	CASSSNTIYF	TGTGCCAGCAGCTCAAACACCATATATTTT
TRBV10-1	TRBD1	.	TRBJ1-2	CASSEDRGGRYGYTF	TGCGCCAGCAGTGAAGACAGGGGTGGGAGATATGGCTACACCTTC
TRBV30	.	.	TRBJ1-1	CAWKPVWAREKNTEAFF	TGTGCCTGGAAGCCGGTTTGGGCCCGAGAGAAGAACACTGAAGCTTTCTTT
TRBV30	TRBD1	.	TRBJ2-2	CAWSVGDRVGTGELFF	TGTGCCTGGAGTGTCGGGGACAGGGTCGGCACCGGGGAGCTGTTTTTT
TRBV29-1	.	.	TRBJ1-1	CSVDTGGAEAFF	TGCAGCGTTGATACCGGCGGCGCTGAAGCTTTCTTT
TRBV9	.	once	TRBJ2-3	CASSARALGADTQYF	TGTGCCAGCAGCGCCCGGGCCCTCGGCGCAGATACGCAGTATTTT
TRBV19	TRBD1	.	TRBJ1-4	CASSPDRVAEKLFF	TGTGCCAGTAGTCCCGACAGGGTTGCTGAAAAACTGTTTTTT
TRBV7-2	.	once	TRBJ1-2	CASSLQGGYGYTF	TGTGCCAGCAGCTTACAAGGGGGCTATGGCTACACCTTC
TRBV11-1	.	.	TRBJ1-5	CASSLELRGFYQPQHF	TGTGCCAGCAGCTTAGAACTCAGGGGATTTTATCAGCCCCAGCATTTT
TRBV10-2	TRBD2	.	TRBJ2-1	CASRSPGSGVGSSYNEQFF	TGCGCCAGCAGGAGCCCCGGTAGCGGGGTCGGAAGCTCCTACAATGAGCAGTTCTTC
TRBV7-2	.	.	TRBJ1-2	CASSLAYSNGYTF	TGTGCCAGCAGCTTAGCCTACTCCAACGGCTACACCTTC